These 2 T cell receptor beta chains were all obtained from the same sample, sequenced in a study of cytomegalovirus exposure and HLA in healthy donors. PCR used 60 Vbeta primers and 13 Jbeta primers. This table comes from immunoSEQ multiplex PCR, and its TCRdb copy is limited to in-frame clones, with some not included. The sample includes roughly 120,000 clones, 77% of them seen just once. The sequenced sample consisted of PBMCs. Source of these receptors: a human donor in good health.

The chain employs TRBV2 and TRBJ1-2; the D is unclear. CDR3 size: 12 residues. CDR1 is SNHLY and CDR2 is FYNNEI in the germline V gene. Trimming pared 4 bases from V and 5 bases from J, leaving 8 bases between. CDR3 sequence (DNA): TGTGCCAGCAGTGGTGAAGAGTATGGCTACACCTTC. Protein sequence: CASSGEEYGYTF.

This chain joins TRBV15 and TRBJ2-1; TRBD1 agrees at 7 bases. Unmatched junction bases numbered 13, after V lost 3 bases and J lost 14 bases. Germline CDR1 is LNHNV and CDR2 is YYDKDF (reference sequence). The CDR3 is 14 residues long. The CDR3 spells CATSRGTGAEAKFF. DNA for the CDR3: TGTGCCACCAGCAGGGGAACAGGGGCCGAGGCTAAGTTCTTC.